The 4 T cell receptor beta chains presented below share a single source sample, sequenced in a study of cytomegalovirus exposure and HLA in healthy donors. Vbeta (60) and Jbeta (13) primers were used in the PCR. Method: immunoSEQ multiplex PCR; TCRdb's copy keeps in-frame clones and lacks some. The table records roughly 57,000 clones, 82% of them present only once. The sample comprised PBMCs. The source of these receptors is a man in his forties or fifties in good health and CMV-seronegative.

The V call is TRBV25-1, the J call TRBJ1-1, with D uncertain. V was trimmed by 1 base and J by 4 bases, leaving 13 bases between them. From germline, CDR1 is MGHDK and CDR2 SYGVNS. The CDR3 is made up of 15 amino acids. The CDR3 region is CASSELARSSTEAFF. The CDR3 DNA sequence: TGTGCCAGCAGTGAATTAGCGCGATCGAGCACTGAAGCTTTCTTT.

This clone was seen only a few times. V usage is TRBV13 and J usage is TRBJ2-7, with 7 positions matching TRBD2. The CDR3 is 15 residues long. CDR1 is PRHDT and CDR2 is FYEKMQ in the germline V gene (reference sequence). V was clipped by 3 bases and J by 2 bases; unmatched bases: 7. CDR3 in DNA: TGTGCCAGCAGCTTTCGACTAGCAGCCCCCTACGAGCAGTACTTC. Translating gives CASSFRLAAPYEQYF.

This clone was seen only a few times. The chain uses TRBV6-1 and TRBJ1-2; tentatively, D is TRBD1 (6 bases). The CDR3 extends over 13 amino acids. The V end lost 6 bases, the J end lost 3 bases, and 11 bases lay between the germline ends. Germline V CDR1 and CDR2: MNHNS, SASEGT. CDR3 loop: CASSPQGDYGYTF. CDR3 in DNA: TGTGCCAGCAGCCCACAGGGAGACTATGGCTACACCTTC.

The rearrangement links TRBV19 to TRBJ2-3; D is unclear. The germline V gene has CDR1 LNHDA and CDR2 SQIVND (reference sequence). V was cut by 3 bases and J by 4 bases, with 5 bases left in between. This CDR3 is built from 12 residues. CDR3 nucleotide sequence: TGTGCCAGTAGTATTCCAGCAGATACGCAGTATTTT. Residues: CASSIPADTQYF.